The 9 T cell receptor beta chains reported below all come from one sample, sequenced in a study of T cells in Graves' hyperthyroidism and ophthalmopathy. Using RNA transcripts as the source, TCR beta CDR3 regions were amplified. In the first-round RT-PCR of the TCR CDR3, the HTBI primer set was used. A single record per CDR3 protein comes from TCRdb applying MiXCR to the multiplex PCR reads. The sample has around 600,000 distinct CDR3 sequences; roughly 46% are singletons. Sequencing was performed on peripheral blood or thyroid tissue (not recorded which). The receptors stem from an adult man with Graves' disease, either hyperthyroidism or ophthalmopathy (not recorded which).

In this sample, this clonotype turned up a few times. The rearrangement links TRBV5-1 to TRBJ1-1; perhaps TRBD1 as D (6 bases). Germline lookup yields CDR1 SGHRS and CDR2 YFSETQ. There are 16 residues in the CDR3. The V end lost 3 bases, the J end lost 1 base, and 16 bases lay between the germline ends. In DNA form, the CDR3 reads TGCGCCAGCAGCTCTCAACAGGGAAGGGGGAACACTGAAGCTTTCTTT. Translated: CASSSQQGRGNTEAFF.

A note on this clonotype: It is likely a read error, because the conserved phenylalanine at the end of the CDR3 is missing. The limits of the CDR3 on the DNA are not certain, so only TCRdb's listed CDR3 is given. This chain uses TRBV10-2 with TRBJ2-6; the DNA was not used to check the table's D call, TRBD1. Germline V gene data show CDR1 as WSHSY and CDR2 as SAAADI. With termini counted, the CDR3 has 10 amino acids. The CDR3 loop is CASSDPPGTS.

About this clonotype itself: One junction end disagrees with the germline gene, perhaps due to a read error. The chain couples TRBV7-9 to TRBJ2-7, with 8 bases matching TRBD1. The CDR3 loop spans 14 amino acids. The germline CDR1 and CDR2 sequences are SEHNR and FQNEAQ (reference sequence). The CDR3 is CASSQVGTGYEQYF. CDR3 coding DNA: TGCGCCAGCAGCCAAGTTGGGACAGGATACGAGCAGTACTTC. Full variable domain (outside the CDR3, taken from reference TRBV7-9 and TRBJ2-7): DTGVSQNPRHKITKRGQNVTFRCDPISEHNRLYWYRQTLGQGPEFLTYFQNEAQLEKSRLLSDRFSAERPKGSFSTLEIQRTEQGDSAMYLCASSQVGTGYEQYFGPGTRLTVT.

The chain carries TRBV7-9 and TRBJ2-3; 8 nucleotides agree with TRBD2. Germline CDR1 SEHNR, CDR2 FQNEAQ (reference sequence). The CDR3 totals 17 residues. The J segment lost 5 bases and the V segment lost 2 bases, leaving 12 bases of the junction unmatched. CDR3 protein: CASSLTKSSGGLDTQYF. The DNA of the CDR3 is TGTGCCAGCAGCTTAACAAAGTCCAGCGGGGGACTAGATACGCAGTATTTT.

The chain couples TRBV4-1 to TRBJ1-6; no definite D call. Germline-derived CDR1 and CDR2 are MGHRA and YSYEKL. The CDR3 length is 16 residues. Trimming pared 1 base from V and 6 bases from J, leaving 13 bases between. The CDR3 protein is CASSQVGATFNSPLHF. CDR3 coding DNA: TGCGCCAGCAGCCAAGTTGGAGCGACTTTTAATTCACCCCTCCACTTT.

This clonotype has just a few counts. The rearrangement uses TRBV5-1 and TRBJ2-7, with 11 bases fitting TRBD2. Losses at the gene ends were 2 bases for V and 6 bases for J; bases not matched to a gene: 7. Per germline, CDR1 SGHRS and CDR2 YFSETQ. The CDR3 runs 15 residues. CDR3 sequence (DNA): TGCGCCAGCAGCTTCGTGACTAGCGGGAAGGGCGAGCAGTACTTC. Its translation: CASSFVTSGKGEQYF.

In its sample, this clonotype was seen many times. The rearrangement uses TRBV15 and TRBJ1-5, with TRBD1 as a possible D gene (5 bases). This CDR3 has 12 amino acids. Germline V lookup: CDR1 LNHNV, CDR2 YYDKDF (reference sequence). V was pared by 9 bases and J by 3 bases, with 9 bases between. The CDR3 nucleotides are TGTGCCACGAAGACAGACAATCAGCCCCAGCATTTT. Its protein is CATKTDNQPQHF.

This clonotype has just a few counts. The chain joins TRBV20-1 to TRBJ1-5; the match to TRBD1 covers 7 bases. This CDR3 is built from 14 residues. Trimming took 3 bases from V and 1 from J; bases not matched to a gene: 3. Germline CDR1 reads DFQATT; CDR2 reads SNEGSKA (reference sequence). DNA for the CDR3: TGCAGTGCTAGTGAGGGGGCCAGCAATCAGCCCCAGCATTTT. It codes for CSASEGASNQPQHF.

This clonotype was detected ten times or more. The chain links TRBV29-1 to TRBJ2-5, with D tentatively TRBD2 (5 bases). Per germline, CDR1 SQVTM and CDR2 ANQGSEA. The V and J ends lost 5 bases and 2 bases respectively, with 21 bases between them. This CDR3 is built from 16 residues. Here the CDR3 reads CSVSSRRAHGQETQYF. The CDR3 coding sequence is TGCAGCGTTTCCTCCCGGCGGGCACACGGGCAAGAGACCCAGTACTTC. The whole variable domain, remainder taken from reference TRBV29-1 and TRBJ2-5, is SAVISQKPSRDICQRGTSLTIQCQVDSQVTMMFWYRQQPGQSLTLIATANQGSEATYESGFVIDKFPISRPNLTFSTLTVSNMSPEDSSIYLCSVSSRRAHGQETQYFGPGTRLLVL.